The text below deals with one TCR beta chain. The specificity of this receptor is unknown. Qualities for individual bases were not recorded, and no much larger clone is one base off. The sample belongs to a study of blood T cell repertoires in COVID-19 (dated by TCRdb to the early 2020s). About the full investigation: Samples covering the acute and convalescent phases of COVID-19 were provided by collaborators in the United States, Italy and Spain. The material from the prospective study consisted of cDNA or gDNA derived from T cells, B-cell-depleted T cells, or PBMCs. Subjects who had been exposed to COVID-19, were actively infected with it, or had recovered from it provided the deeply sampled blood TCRbeta repertoires that made up the dataset. The repertoires were released in a freely available public database meant as a resource for research on the immune response to SARS-CoV-2. Samples were obtained from the ongoing ImmuneRACE study (first 160 participants) and from 1,254 subjects provided by 6 global collaborators. The sample metadata nearly always contained a de-identified subject ID, COVID-19 status, age in years and sex. Where available, HLA class I and class II types were obtained from metadata supplied by the sample provider rather than from assay-based typing. Summary of the overall study and its limitations: How much clinical and demographic metadata was included differed by source and by participant, and the metadata was provided uncurated.

TCRbeta CDR3 regions were amplified from genomic DNA by means of the immunoSEQ Assay, a bias-controlled multiplex PCR. The authors' pipeline ran thus. The number of nucleated cells in each sample was estimated by amplification of reference gene primers within the assay. To quantify the absolute abundance of each unique TCRbeta CDR3 rearrangement, sequence reads were collapsed and filtered. For each sample, productive Simpson clonality was calculated as the square root of Simpson's diversity index across productive rearrangements. TCRdb retrieved this table from immuneACCESS and kept in-frame rearrangements only. Not all clones are present; in checked studies, unresolved V genes account for under half, and no reason is known for the remainder. The V and J calls and clone size come from that table; D and trimming were worked out from the DNA. In this sample the table shows under 200,000 clones, 80% to 90% of which occur a single time. The top ten hold approximately 0.99% of the sample.

The CDR3 holds 12 amino acids from the cysteine to the phenylalanine. The read is trimmed to its CDR3 DNA, 36 bases read in frame from base 1. Taken from the germline V gene (reference sequence), the CDR1 and CDR2 loops are PRHDT and FYEKMQ. V is reduced by 3 bases and J by 2 bases, leaving a spacing of 4 bases between them. Whole blood was collected in K2EDTA tubes by collaborating institutions according to the institutions' own protocols. Collaborator samples were shipped for TCRbeta analysis as frozen whole blood, isolated PBMCs, or DNA extracted from either sample type. This clonotype originated in a man aged 35 to 55 with acute or convalescent COVID-19. Sequencing input: peripheral blood. The sequence is built from TRBV13 and TRBJ2-5, with no confidently assigned D gene. The base sequence is TGTGCCAGCAGCTTCGGGCAAGAGACCCAGTACTTC. Its translation reads: CASSFGQETQYF. When the CDR3 is completed using the reference TRBV13 and TRBJ2-5 genes on either side, the full variable domain is AAGVIQSPRHLIKEKRETATLKCYPIPRHDTVYWYQQGPGQDPQFLISFYEKMQSDKGSIPDRFSAQQFSDYHSELNMSSLELGDSALYFCASSFGQETQYFGPGTRLLVL.